The 31 T cell receptor beta chains given below trace back to one sample, sequenced in a study of regulatory T cells in long-lasting Graves disease. Time point denoted: persistent/refractory GD, antithyroid drugs over 5 years with positive TRAb. Extracted PBMC RNA gave rise to the TCR library. CDR3 regions were amplified by Arm-PCR using iRepertoire HTBI primers to build TCR beta libraries. Via MiXCR, TCRdb re-called the multiplex PCR reads, giving one row per CDR3 protein. This sample carries almost 350,000 distinct CDR3 sequences, 15% to 20% of them seen once, and the ten largest clones take 25% to 30%. Sequences were derived from peripheral blood mononuclear cells (PBMCs), sampled when the disease was refractory, from a patient treated with antithyroid drugs. These receptors came from a female donor with Graves disease.

This clonotype was seen at least ten times. The rearrangement links TRBV18 to TRBJ2-5; 11 bases agree with TRBD1. The CDR3 totals 16 residues. V was pared by 6 bases and J by 0 bases, with 6 bases of the junction left unmatched. The germline gives CDR1 KGHSH, CDR2 LQKENI. The CDR3 protein is CASSKRGQGDQETQYF. The CDR3 DNA reads TGTGCCAGCTCGAAACGGGGACAGGGGGACCAAGAGACCCAGTACTTC.

There are a few counts of this clonotype. The rearrangement uses TRBV2 and TRBJ2-3; D possibly uses TRBD1 or TRBD2 (5 bases each). Germline assignment: CDR1 SNHLY and CDR2 FYNNEI. The V end was cut by 5 bases, the J end by 1 base, with 13 bases between. The CDR3 runs 15 residues. CDR3 DNA sequence: TGTGCCAGCAGTCCCCAGGGAGCACGCACAGATACGCAGTATTTT. Its translation: CASSPQGARTDTQYF.

This clonotype showed up just a few times. V usage is TRBV3-1 and J usage is TRBJ1-6; 8 nucleotides agree with TRBD1. Germline assignment: CDR1 LGHDT and CDR2 YNNKEL (reference sequence). Germline trimming cut 5 bases from V and 16 bases from J; bases unmatched to any gene: 7. The CDR3 length is 12 residues. CDR3 amino acids: CASSLGQGQLHF. CDR3 nucleotide sequence: TGTGCCAGCAGCTTAGGACAGGGTCAACTCCACTTT.

This clonotype was counted at least ten times. V and J are TRBV6-2 or TRBV6-3 and TRBJ2-2; 9 bases are a match to TRBD1. Germline values: CDR1 MNHEY, CDR2 SVGEGT. The ends lost 7 bases at V and 3 bases at J; junction bases unmatched: 3. The CDR3 covers 14 residues. CDR3 nucleotide sequence: TGTGCCAGCAAAGGACAGGGGTACACCGGGGAGCTGTTTTTT. Translated: CASKGQGYTGELFF.

The table lists this clonotype with many counts. This chain links TRBV6-5 with TRBJ1-6; D is unclear. Germline CDR1 and CDR2: MNHEY and SVGAGI. With 2 bases removed from V and 13 bases from J, the gap between germline ends came to 18 bases. CDR3 length: 15 amino acids. CDR3 residues: CASSYNSENNFPLHF. DNA for the CDR3: TGTGCCAGCAGTTACAACAGCGAAAATAACTTCCCCCTCCACTTT.

This clonotype was recorded at least ten times. This chain links TRBV12-3 or TRBV12-4 with TRBJ1-2, with 9 bases that match TRBD1. The CDR3 has 12 amino acids. V lost 8 bases to trimming and J lost 7 bases; unmatched junction nucleotides: 5. The CDR3, as DNA: TGTGCCAGCTCCGGGACAGGGATTGGCTACACCTTC. This encodes CASSGTGIGYTF.

The sample holds a few counts of this clonotype. This may be a read error, as it is one base from a much larger clone. The J gene is TRBJ2-7, the V gene TRBV2, with D unresolved. This CDR3 has 11 amino acids. V was trimmed by 5 bases and J by 6 bases, leaving 8 bases between them. CDR1 SNHLY and CDR2 FYNNEI come from the germline V gene. In nucleotides, the CDR3 is TGTGCCAGCAGTAACACCCTCGAGCAGTACTTC. It encodes CASSNTLEQYF.

Ten or more counts support this clonotype. The chain links TRBV5-1 to TRBJ1-1, with D maybe TRBD1 (6 bases). Germline V CDR1 and CDR2: SGHRS, YFSETQ. The length of the CDR3 is 14 residues. V was trimmed by 1 base and J by 2 bases, leaving 9 bases between them. The CDR3 DNA is TGCGCCAGCAGCTTGCAGGACAGAAACACTGAAGCTTTCTTT. The encoded protein is CASSLQDRNTEAFF.

This clonotype was detected ten times or more. The rearrangement uses TRBV2 and TRBJ2-7; D perhaps matches TRBD2 (5 bases). The CDR3 loop spans 13 amino acids. CDR1 and CDR2 (germline): SNHLY, FYNNEI. Trimming pared 4 bases from V and 1 base from J, leaving 8 bases between. In nucleotides, the CDR3 is TGTGCCAGCAGTGTTCGGGGATCCTACGAGCAGTACTTC. It translates to CASSVRGSYEQYF. The full variable domain, rest sourced from reference TRBV2 and TRBJ2-7, is EPEVTQTPSHQVTQMGQEVILRCVPISNHLYFYWYRQILGQKVEFLVSFYNNEISEKSEIFDDQFSVERPDGSNFTLKIRSTKLEDSAMYFCASSVRGSYEQYFGPGTRLTVT.

This clonotype was counted between two and nine times. The rearrangement joins TRBV4-3 to TRBJ1-1; D gene unclear. V was clipped by 3 bases and J by 0 bases, with 5 bases between them. This CDR3 is 13 amino acids long. Germline CDR1 LGHNA, CDR2 YSLEER. The CDR3 bases are TGCGCCAGCAGCCAGATCGTGAACACTGAAGCTTTCTTT. Its protein product is CASSQIVNTEAFF.

The rearrangement joins TRBV7-9 to TRBJ2-1; maybe TRBD2 (5 bases). With 7 bases removed from V and 3 bases from J, the gap between germline ends came to 13 bases. From germline, CDR1 is SEHNR and CDR2 FQNEAQ (reference sequence). The CDR3 sequence is 14 residues long. This CDR3 is CASMGESVYNEQFF. The CDR3 nucleotides are TGTGCCAGCATGGGAGAGTCCGTCTACAATGAGCAGTTCTTC.

The chain links TRBV19 to TRBJ2-6; 10 nucleotides line up with TRBD1. V shed 5 bases, J shed 3 bases, and the junction held 10 bases outside the gene matches. Germline CDR1 LNHDA, CDR2 SQIVND (reference sequence). The CDR3 consists of 18 residues. The CDR3 reads CASSVGTGVGNGANVLTF. In DNA form, the CDR3 reads TGTGCCAGTAGTGTGGGGACAGGGGTTGGAAATGGGGCCAACGTCCTGACTTTC.

This clonotype appeared many times. This chain uses TRBV2 with TRBJ2-4; no clear D. This CDR3 is built from 15 residues. Germline CDR1 is SNHLY and CDR2 is FYNNEI. The V end was cut by 3 bases, the J end by 4 bases, with 13 bases between. The CDR3 sequence: CASSDVVGRKNIQYF. CDR3 nucleotide sequence: TGTGCCAGCAGTGATGTAGTAGGCCGGAAAAACATTCAGTACTTC. Complete variable domain (other parts from reference TRBV2 and TRBJ2-4): EPEVTQTPSHQVTQMGQEVILRCVPISNHLYFYWYRQILGQKVEFLVSFYNNEISEKSEIFDDQFSVERPDGSNFTLKIRSTKLEDSAMYFCASSDVVGRKNIQYFGAGTRLSVL.

The chain has TRBV12-3 or TRBV12-4 and TRBJ1-2; D is ambiguous. CDR3 length: 14 residues. V gave up 3 bases and J gave up 4 bases, with 12 bases separating them. The CDR3 sequence is CASSFRGKAYGYTF. CDR3 DNA sequence: TGTGCCAGCAGTTTTAGAGGGAAGGCCTATGGCTACACCTTC.

The chain recombines TRBV6-1 with TRBJ2-3, with TRBD2 identical over 9 bases. Germline trimming cut 7 bases from V and 9 bases from J; bases unmatched to any gene: 11. Germline CDR1 reads MNHNS; CDR2 reads SASEGT. The CDR3 runs to 14 residues. In DNA form, the CDR3 reads TGTGCCAGCATTTCTAGCGGGATGGGTCCAACGCAGTATTTT. Its translation: CASISSGMGPTQYF.

The chain joins TRBV4-1 to TRBJ1-4; D remains ambiguous. CDR3 length: 14 residues. Germline V gene lookup returns CDR1 MGHRA and CDR2 YSYEKL. Trimming removed 4 bases from V and 4 bases from J, with 10 bases in between. The CDR3 bases are TGCGCCAGCAGCCCGCGCGAACATAATGAAAAACTGTTTTTT. Its translation: CASSPREHNEKLFF.

This clonotype was seen repeatedly, ten times or more. The CDR3 sequence is CASSPGQENTEAFF. DNA for the CDR3: TGTGCCAGCTCACCGGGACAGGAAAACACTGAAGCTTTCTTT. The chain is built from TRBV3-1 and TRBJ1-1; the match to TRBD1 covers 8 bases. This CDR3 is 14 amino acids long. V lost 8 bases and J lost 2; bases outside the gene matches: 7. Germline CDR1 and CDR2: LGHDT and YNNKEL (reference sequence).

This sequence joins TRBV7-9 and TRBJ2-1, with 10 bases that match TRBD1. Germline loops: CDR1 SEHNR, CDR2 FQNEAQ (reference sequence). CDR3 length: 15 residues. V lost 7 bases and J lost 6; bases outside the gene matches: 9. The CDR3 nucleotides read TGTGCCAGCATCGGGGACAGGGGCCTAGGCAATGAGCAGTTCTTC. Residues: CASIGDRGLGNEQFF. The full variable domain, rest sourced from reference TRBV7-9 and TRBJ2-1, is DTGVSQNPRHKITKRGQNVTFRCDPISEHNRLYWYRQTLGQGPEFLTYFQNEAQLEKSRLLSDRFSAERPKGSFSTLEIQRTEQGDSAMYLCASIGDRGLGNEQFFGPGTRLTVL.

The chain has TRBV11-1 and TRBJ2-1; 8 nucleotides line up with TRBD1. The length of the CDR3 is 14 residues. With V trimmed by 4 bases and J by 10 bases, 9 bases remained unmatched. Germline loops: CDR1 SGHAT, CDR2 FQDESV (reference sequence). This CDR3 is CASSSRGQGVEQFF. DNA of the CDR3: TGTGCCAGCAGCTCTCGCGGACAGGGCGTGGAGCAGTTCTTC. Full variable domain (missing parts from reference TRBV11-1 and TRBJ2-1): EAEVAQSPRYKITEKSQAVAFWCDPISGHATLYWYRQILGQGPELLVQFQDESVVDDSQLPKDRFSAERLKGVDSTLKIQPAELGDSAMYLCASSSRGQGVEQFFGPGTRLTVL.

The chain has TRBV10-3 and TRBJ1-1; D is undetermined. The V gene's germline CDR1 is ENHRY and CDR2 SYGVKD. V shed 10 bases and J shed 3 bases, with 15 bases lying between them. This CDR3 has 13 amino acids. CDR3 sequence (DNA): TGTGCCAGCCGCGAGACTTACGACACTGAAGCTTTCTTT. Its protein product is CASRETYDTEAFF.

The chain employs TRBV30 and TRBJ2-7; D is possibly TRBD2 (6 bases). The CDR3 loop spans 14 amino acids. V was shortened by 0 bases and J by 2 bases, with 11 bases between the two germline ends. CDR1 GTSNPN and CDR2 SVGIG come from the germline V gene (reference sequence). The CDR3 nucleotides are TGTGCCTGGAGTGTAGGAGGGGCAGCCTACGAGCAGTACTTC. Translating it yields CAWSVGGAAYEQYF.

Of note for this clonotype: One junction end does not reproduce the germline sequence, and a read error may be involved. The chain uses TRBV7-7 and TRBJ2-7; 7 positions agree with TRBD2. The CDR3 totals 14 residues. Germline V gene data show CDR1 as SSHAT and CDR2 as FNYEAQ (reference sequence). CDR3 in amino acids: CASSLAPSGTEQYF. The CDR3 nucleotides are TGTGCTAGCAGCTTAGCCCCAAGCGGGACCGAGCAGTACTTC.

This clonotype was counted ten times or more. This chain connects TRBV14 to TRBJ1-2, with 11 positions matching TRBD1. The CDR3 has 19 residues. Germline CDR1 and CDR2: SGHDN and FVKESK. Germline trimming cut 1 base from V and 4 bases from J; bases unmatched to any gene: 14. This chain's CDR3 is CASSQASDRGLSFGYGYTF. The CDR3 coding sequence is TGTGCCAGCAGCCAAGCTTCGGACAGGGGGCTTAGTTTCGGCTATGGCTACACCTTC.

This sequence joins TRBV12-3 or TRBV12-4 and TRBJ2-7; 7 bases fit TRBD2. This CDR3 is built from 12 residues. J gave up 9 bases and V 5 bases, and 7 bases lay outside the gene matches. CDR3 loop: CASSPGGGAQYF. CDR3 in DNA: TGTGCCAGCAGTCCCGGGGGAGGGGCGCAGTACTTC.

This clonotype was observed many times. This chain links TRBV6-5 with TRBJ1-4, with a possible D match to TRBD1 (5 bases). Germline V gene lookup returns CDR1 MNHEY and CDR2 SVGAGI. This CDR3 comprises 14 residues. V was clipped by 2 bases and J by 3 bases, with 7 bases between them. The DNA of the CDR3 is TGTGCCAGCAGTTACGGGGGAGCTAATGAAAAACTGTTTTTT. Translating gives CASSYGGANEKLFF.

The chain employs TRBV29-1 and TRBJ2-4; 7 positions match TRBD1. V lost 4 bases to trimming and J lost 1 base; unmatched junction nucleotides: 13. Germline V lookup: CDR1 SQVTM, CDR2 ANQGSEA. The CDR3 spans 17 residues. CDR3 coding DNA: TGCAGCGTTGGGGGGAAGGTAGGGGGCGCCGCCAAAAACATTCAGTACTTC. This gives the protein CSVGGKVGGAAKNIQYF.

In its sample, this clonotype was seen many times. In DNA form, the CDR3 reads TGTGCTAGTGGTTTGGTACTTTCCGAACGGGAAGAGAGGGAGCAGTACTTC. Translation: CASGLVLSEREEREQYF. The rearrangement joins TRBV12-5 to TRBJ2-7; possibly TRBD2 for D (5 bases). V lost 0 bases and J lost 7, with 22 bases in between. Germline CDR1 is LGHNT and CDR2 is FRNRAP. The CDR3 covers 17 residues.

The chain links TRBV7-2 to TRBJ2-7; 8 bases agree with TRBD1. The germline CDR1 and CDR2 sequences are SGHTA and FQGNSA. V gave up 1 base and J gave up 1 base; unmatched junction bases: 6. The CDR3 is made up of 16 amino acids. In nucleotides, the CDR3 is TGTGCCAGCAGCTTAGGATCACAGGGGGTGTCCTACGAGCAGTACTTC. It yields the protein CASSLGSQGVSYEQYF.

This clonotype was picked up many times. The gene calls are TRBV28 and TRBJ1-1, with 7 nucleotides matching TRBD1. The CDR3 totals 13 residues. Germline lookup yields CDR1 MDHEN and CDR2 SYDVKM. The V gene end was trimmed by 6 bases and the J gene end by 3 bases; junction bases not matched to a gene: 4. Here the CDR3 reads CASSRDSHTEAFF. CDR3 sequence (DNA): TGTGCCAGCAGCCGGGACAGCCACACTGAAGCTTTCTTT.

This clonotype was detected only a few times. The rearrangement links TRBV11-2 to TRBJ1-3, with D possibly TRBD1 on 6 matching bases. Germline V CDR1 and CDR2: SGHAT, FQNNGV. This CDR3 is built from 11 residues. V lost 5 bases and J lost 13, with 12 bases in between. The DNA for the CDR3 is TGTGCCAGCAGCCTTCCGGGGACAATATATTTT. It codes for CASSLPGTIYF.

The chain combines TRBV14 with TRBJ2-7; D remains ambiguous. The CDR3 runs 14 residues. The V gene's germline CDR1 is SGHDN and CDR2 FVKESK. V lost 1 base and J 12 bases, leaving 19 bases between the germline ends. In DNA, the CDR3 is TGTGCCAGCAGCCAAGCCTATACTCCGAATTATAGGTACTTC. Its translation is CASSQAYTPNYRYF.